This TCR beta chain appears in the sequencing data of a study of cytomegalovirus exposure and HLA in healthy donors. Study background: As an earlier analysis found, some 170 million T cells yielded 100 million to 130 million unique TCR beta sequences. From donors who were HLA-typed, an early data release held 70 million to 90 million unique TCRs.

It was with 60 Vbeta and 13 Jbeta primers that the PCR ran. Libraries were prepared by immunoSEQ multiplex PCR; TCRdb keeps only in-frame clonotypes and omits some of them. The sample yields over 120,000 clones, 65% to 90% seen once. V gave up 2 bases and J gave up 4 bases; unmatched junction bases: 9. The CDR3 spans 17 residues. The germline CDR1 and CDR2 sequences are MGHDK and SYGVNS. This clone occurred once. What was sequenced was PBMCs. V gene TRBV25-1 combines with J gene TRBJ2-5, with TRBD2 identical over 11 bases. This sequence was found in a woman aged 25-40 years in good health and CMV-seronegative. For the CDR3, the DNA is TGTGCCAGCAGTGAAGGGTTACTAGCGGGAGTGAGAGAGACCCAGTACTTC. Encoded protein: CASSEGLLAGVRETQYF.